A selection of T cell receptor beta chains follows, all from one sample in a study of cytomegalovirus exposure and HLA in healthy donors. Profiled with immunoSEQ multiplex PCR; TCRdb holds only in-frame clones, not every one. Of 100,000 to 150,000 clones detected, 80% appear once; the ten largest clones hold less than 3%. The sequencing sample was made of PBMCs. These receptor sequences come from a man younger than 40 in good health and CMV-seronegative. CDR3s include the opening cysteine and the closing phenylalanine or tryptophan. D genes are given only for firm matches. Clone size is not always given. Where it is, it says once, few, many or a class for expanded clones.

D gene	V gene	J gene	clone size	CDR3 DNA	CDR3 protein
TRBD2	TRBV27	TRBJ2-1	NA	TGTGCCAGCAGTTTCCGACTAGCGCATAACTACAATGAGCAGTTCTTC	CASSFRLAHNYNEQFF
NA	TRBV29-1	TRBJ2-7	NA	TGCAGCGGGGGACACGGAGTCTACGAGCAGTACTTC	CSGGHGVYEQYF
TRBD2	TRBV7-9	TRBJ2-3	NA	TGTGCCAGCGGCACTAGCGGAAACACAGATACGCAGTATTTT	CASGTSGNTDTQYF
NA	TRBV10-3	TRBJ2-2	NA	TGTGCCATCAGTGATTTCCGAGGGAGGAGCGACACCGGGGAGCTGTTTTTT	CAISDFRGRSDTGELFF
TRBD2	TRBV6-5	TRBJ2-7	NA	TGTGCCAGCAGGACTAGCGGGGTCCCCTACGAGCAGTACTTC	CASRTSGVPYEQYF
TRBD2	TRBV5-4	TRBJ2-7	NA	TGTGCCAGCAGCTTGGGGCTAGCGGATCCCTACGAGCAGTACTTC	CASSLGLADPYEQYF
TRBD2	TRBV7-9	TRBJ2-5	NA	TGTGCCAGCAGCTCACAGTACAGACTAGCGGGAGATCGTATAGGGACCCAGTACTTC	CASSSQYRLAGDRIGTQYF
TRBD2	TRBV13	TRBJ2-1	NA	TGTGCCAGCCTCACTGGGACTAGCGGGAATGAGCAGTTCTTC	CASLTGTSGNEQFF
TRBD1	TRBV7-2	TRBJ2-7	NA	TGTGCCAGCAGCCCGACCCGGGACAGGATTCGACAGCAGTACTTC	CASSPTRDRIRQQYF
TRBD1	TRBV28	TRBJ1-1	few	TGTGCCAGCAGGGGGGCGGTTTGGGGACAGGGGGCCGAAGCTTTCTTT	CASRGAVWGQGAEAFF
NA	TRBV6-4	TRBJ2-2	NA	TGTGCCAGCATGGGGGGCACCGGGGAGCTGTTTTTT	CASMGGTGELFF
TRBD2	TRBV18	TRBJ2-1	few	TGTGCCAGCTCACCACCGCAGGGACTAGTGTACAATGAGCAGTTCTTC	CASSPPQGLVYNEQFF
NA	TRBV12-2	TRBJ1-2	NA	TGTGCAAGTCGCTTATTGCCACAAAACTATGGCTACACCTTC	CASRLLPQNYGYTF
TRBD2	TRBV30	TRBJ2-7	few	TGTGCCTGGAGCCCACGGGGGGACGGGATAAGCGAGCAGTACTTC	CAWSPRGDGISEQYF
NA	TRBV9	TRBJ1-1	NA	TGTGCCAGCAGCGTAGTAGGGGGTCAGAACACTGAAGCTTTCTTT	CASSVVGGQNTEAFF
TRBD1	TRBV7-2	TRBJ1-5	NA	TGTGCCAGCAGCTTAGGACAGGGGCTCAACAATCAGCCCCAGCATTTT	CASSLGQGLNNQPQHF
NA	TRBV19	TRBJ1-1	NA	TGTGCCAGTAGTAGGACACCCCGGGCCCCTGAAGCTTTCTTT	CASSRTPRAPEAFF
TRBD1	TRBV28	TRBJ2-3	NA	TGTGCCAGCAGTAGGGGGACAGGGGGACCAGGTACGCAGTATTTT	CASSRGTGGPGTQYF
NA	TRBV6-1	TRBJ1-1	NA	TGTGCCAGCAGTGTTTCTGGGGGCGCGTTTATGGGCACTGAAGCTTTCTTT	CASSVSGGAFMGTEAFF
NA	TRBV6-5	TRBJ1-2	NA	TGTGCCAGCAGTTACTCGGGGGGGAACTATGGCTACACCTTC	CASSYSGGNYGYTF
NA	TRBV4-1	TRBJ2-1	NA	TGCGCCAGCAGCCAAGGCACCGTAGCGGCGCGTAGCAATGAGCAGTTCTTC	CASSQGTVAARSNEQFF
NA	TRBV19	TRBJ1-5	NA	TGTGCCAGTAGTATGTTTGGGGGGGGCAATCAGCCCCAGCATTTT	CASSMFGGGNQPQHF
NA	TRBV6-5	TRBJ2-1	few	TGTGCCAGCAGTTATAGTAATGAGCAGTTCTTC	CASSYSNEQFF